This T cell receptor (beta chain) was observed in a study of response to subunit inactivated influenza vaccine. TCRdb passed the RT-PCR reads through MiXCR, listing each CDR3 protein once. In the table there are around 650,000 distinct CDR3 sequences, approximately 14% of which are singletons. The CDR3 contains 13 residues. Germline values: CDR1 SEHNR, CDR2 FQNEAQ (reference sequence). With 7 bases removed from V and 1 base from J, the gap between germline ends came to 10 bases. Sequencing used PBMCs from blood, obtained approximately 13 days after vaccination. The receptor was derived from a middle-aged man who received an inactivated influenza vaccine. This sequence joins TRBV7-9 and TRBJ1-1; D not certain. Here the CDR3 reads CASNPKANTEAFF. The DNA for the CDR3 is TGTGCCAGCAACCCTAAAGCGAACACTGAAGCTTTCTTT.